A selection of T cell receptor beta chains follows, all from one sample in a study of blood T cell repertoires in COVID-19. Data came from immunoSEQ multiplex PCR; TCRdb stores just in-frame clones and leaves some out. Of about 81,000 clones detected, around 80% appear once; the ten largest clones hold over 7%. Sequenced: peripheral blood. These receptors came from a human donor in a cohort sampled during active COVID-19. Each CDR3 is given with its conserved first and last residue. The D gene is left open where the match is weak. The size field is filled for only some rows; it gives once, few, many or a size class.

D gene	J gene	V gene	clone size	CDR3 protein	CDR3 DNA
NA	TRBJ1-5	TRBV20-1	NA	CSASTGHNQPQHF	TGCAGTGCTAGTACCGGACACAATCAGCCCCAGCATTTT
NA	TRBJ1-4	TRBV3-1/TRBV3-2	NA	CASSQASNEKLFF	TGTGCCAGCAGCCAAGCGAGTAATGAAAAACTGTTTTTT
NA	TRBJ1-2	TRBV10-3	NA	CAISEWQNYGYTF	TGTGCCATCAGTGAGTGGCAGAACTATGGCTACACCTTC
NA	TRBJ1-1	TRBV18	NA	CASSPPTPARQLHGTEAFF	TGTGCCAGCTCACCACCGACCCCAGCTCGACAGCTTCATGGCACTGAAGCTTTCTTT
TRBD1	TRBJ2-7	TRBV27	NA	CASSLSGQRSYEQYF	TGTGCCAGCAGTTTATCGGGACAGAGGTCCTACGAGCAGTACTTC
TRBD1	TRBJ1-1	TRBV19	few	CASRDRGRLITEAFF	TGTGCCAGTAGGGACAGGGGGCGGCTTATAACTGAAGCTTTCTTT
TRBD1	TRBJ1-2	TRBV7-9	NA	CASSSTGSVVGYTF	TGTGCCAGCAGCTCGACAGGGAGCGTGGTCGGCTACACCTTC
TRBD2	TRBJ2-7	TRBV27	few	CASRNIGLAENEQYF	TGTGCCAGCAGGAACATCGGACTAGCGGAGAACGAGCAGTACTTC
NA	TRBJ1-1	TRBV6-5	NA	CATIQWDAGITEAFF	TGTGCCACCATCCAGTGGGACGCGGGAATCACTGAAGCTTTCTTT
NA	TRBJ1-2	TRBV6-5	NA	CASSLGGDYTF	TGTGCCAGCAGTTTGGGGGGTGACTACACCTTC
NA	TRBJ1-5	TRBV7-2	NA	CASSLGVPDRQNQPQHF	TGTGCCAGCAGCTTAGGCGTCCCGGACAGACAAAATCAGCCCCAGCATTTT